A selection of T cell receptor beta chains follows, all from one sample in a study of CD8+CD57+ T cells in acquired aplastic anemia. Via MiXCR, TCRdb re-called the reads, giving one row per CDR3 protein. The table lists roughly 500,000 distinct CDR3 sequences, roughly 34% of them singletons, with less than 0.85% in the top ten. Sequenced: sorted CD4+, CD8+, or CD8+CD57+ T cells (not recorded which) from PBMCs. These receptors came from a human donor with aplastic anemia. Each CDR3 is given with its conserved first and last residue. The order of the fields is D gene, V gene, J gene, clone size, CDR3 protein, CDR3 DNA. D genes are given only for firm matches. The size field is filled for only some rows; it gives once, few, many or a size class.

D: .; V: TRBV15; J: TRBJ1-2; size: .; CDR3: CATSRDRADWGYTF; DNA: TGTGCCACCAGCAGAGATAGGGCGGATTGGGGCTACACCTTC
D: TRBD1; V: TRBV11-2; J: TRBJ2-3; size: .; CDR3: CASSLNEWTGSSDTQYF; DNA: TGTGCCAGCAGCTTAAATGAATGGACAGGGTCATCAGATACGCAGTATTTT
D: .; V: TRBV9; J: TRBJ1-3; size: few; CDR3: CASSVGGGSGNTIYF; DNA: TGTGCCAGCAGCGTAGGAGGCGGCTCTGGAAACACCATATATTTT
D: .; V: TRBV4-1; J: TRBJ2-7; size: .; CDR3: CASSQVGGSYEQYF; DNA: TGCGCCAGCAGCCAGGTGGGGGGCTCCTACGAGCAGTACTTC
D: TRBD1; V: TRBV7-9; J: TRBJ2-7; size: .; CDR3: CASSLPGQAIYEQYF; DNA: TGTGCCAGCAGCTTACCGGGACAGGCCATCTACGAGCAGTACTTC
D: .; V: TRBV11-2; J: TRBJ2-4; size: .; CDR3: CASSLSRGVLDIQYF; DNA: TGTGCCAGCAGCTTAAGCCGGGGCGTACTTGACATTCAGTACTTC
D: .; V: TRBV7-2; J: TRBJ1-6; size: many; CDR3: CASSLGLGDSPLHF; DNA: TGTGCCAGCAGCTTAGGGTTGGGGGATTCACCCCTCCACTTT
D: .; V: TRBV7-2; J: TRBJ2-7; size: many; CDR3: CASNTLSGSEQYF; DNA: TGTGCCAGCAACACACTGTCCGGATCCGAGCAGTACTTC
D: .; V: TRBV15; J: TRBJ2-3; size: .; CDR3: CATQGVFQTDTQYF; DNA: TGTGCCACGCAGGGAGTATTTCAAACAGATACGCAGTATTTT
D: .; V: TRBV3-1; J: TRBJ1-2; size: .; CDR3: CASSQGNSPTGGYTF; DNA: TGTGCCAGCAGCCAAGGTAACAGCCCAACGGGAGGCTACACCTTC
D: TRBD2; V: TRBV20-1; J: TRBJ2-5; size: .; CDR3: CSAIGTSGGERETQYF; DNA: TGCAGTGCTATTGGGACTAGCGGGGGGGAACGAGAGACCCAGTACTTC
D: TRBD1; V: TRBV19; J: TRBJ1-5; size: many; CDR3: CASSSTRTGDHQPQHF; DNA: TGTGCCAGTAGTTCGACCAGGACAGGGGATCATCAGCCCCAGCATTTT
D: .; V: TRBV20-1; J: TRBJ1-1; size: .; CDR3: CSARRSGAVNTEAFF; DNA: TGCAGTGCTAGACGATCCGGAGCAGTGAACACTGAAGCTTTCTTT
D: TRBD1; V: TRBV19; J: TRBJ1-5; size: .; CDR3: CASSAPGQGRQPQHF; DNA: TGTGCCAGTAGCGCCCCGGGACAGGGTAGGCAGCCCCAGCATTTT
D: .; V: TRBV9; J: TRBJ1-1; size: .; CDR3: CASSANERSYTEAFF; DNA: TGTGCCAGCAGCGCCAACGAAAGAAGTTACACTGAAGCTTTCTTT
D: TRBD1; V: TRBV11-2; J: TRBJ1-2; size: .; CDR3: CASSFSPPTGRVYGYTF; DNA: TGTGCCAGCAGCTTTAGCCCCCCGACAGGGAGGGTCTATGGCTACACCTTC
D: TRBD2; V: TRBV4-2; J: TRBJ2-3; size: many; CDR3: CASSQETGGGADTQYF; DNA: TGTGCCAGCAGCCAAGAAACGGGGGGTGGCGCAGATACGCAGTATTTT
D: .; V: TRBV20-1; J: TRBJ2-7; size: .; CDR3: CSAPEPPYEQYF; DNA: TGCAGTGCCCCGGAACCTCCCTACGAGCAGTACTTC
D: .; V: TRBV2; J: TRBJ1-6; size: .; CDR3: CASSPRTGYNSPLHF; DNA: TGTGCCAGCAGTCCGCGCACAGGTTATAATTCACCCCTCCACTTT
D: TRBD1; V: TRBV19; J: TRBJ1-5; size: many; CDR3: CASKRTGATEPQHF; DNA: TGTGCCAGTAAGAGGACAGGGGCGACTGAGCCCCAGCATTTT
D: TRBD1; V: TRBV10-3; J: TRBJ2-5; size: many; CDR3: CATVQGAQETQYF; DNA: TGTGCCACCGTACAGGGGGCGCAAGAGACCCAGTACTTC
D: TRBD1; V: TRBV24-1; J: TRBJ1-2; size: .; CDR3: CATSDSGQGAYGYTF; DNA: TGTGCCACCAGTGATTCCGGACAGGGCGCCTATGGCTACACCTTC
D: .; V: TRBV11-1; J: TRBJ2-2; size: .; CDR3: CASSLIRDWGFTGEPFF; DNA: TGTGCCAGCAGCTTAATCCGTGACTGGGGCTTCACCGGGGAGCCGTTTTTT
D: .; V: TRBV25-1; J: TRBJ1-4; size: .; CDR3: CASSSGGQEKLFF; DNA: TGTGCCAGCAGCTCCGGGGGGCAGGAAAAACTGTTTTTT
D: .; V: TRBV7-9; J: TRBJ1-4; size: .; CDR3: CASSLEGRDGEKLFF; DNA: TGTGCCAGCAGCTTAGAGGGGCGTGACGGGGAAAAACTGTTTTTT
D: TRBD1; V: TRBV2; J: TRBJ2-7; size: .; CDR3: CASTSGQGFFYEQYF; DNA: TGTGCCAGCACTTCGGGACAGGGGTTCTTCTACGAGCAGTACTTC
D: .; V: TRBV9; J: TRBJ1-5; size: many; CDR3: CASSVEDGPQHF; DNA: TGTGCCAGCAGCGTAGAGGACGGGCCCCAGCATTTT
D: TRBD2; V: TRBV6-1; J: TRBJ2-5; size: .; CDR3: CASSQDRGGGIQETQYF; DNA: TGTGCCAGCAGCCAAGATCGTGGCGGGGGGATTCAAGAGACCCAGTACTTC
D: .; V: TRBV2; J: TRBJ2-6; size: many; CDR3: CASSSLSTSGANVLTF; DNA: TGTGCCAGCAGTTCCCTCTCGACATCTGGGGCCAACGTCCTGACTTTC
D: .; V: TRBV12-3/TRBV12-4; J: TRBJ2-3; size: .; CDR3: CASSSQNTDTQYF; DNA: TGTGCCAGCAGTTCTCAGAACACAGATACGCAGTATTTT
D: TRBD1; V: TRBV12-3/TRBV12-4; J: TRBJ2-6; size: many; CDR3: CASSLMQGAAANVLTF; DNA: TGTGCCAGCAGTTTAATGCAGGGGGCGGCGGCCAACGTCCTGACTTTC
D: TRBD1; V: TRBV7-2; J: TRBJ1-2; size: many; CDR3: CASSLGQEYGYTF; DNA: TGTGCCAGCAGCCTCGGACAGGAATATGGCTACACCTTC
D: .; V: TRBV9; J: TRBJ2-5; size: few; CDR3: CASSVDLTGTQYF; DNA: TGTGCCAGCAGCGTAGACCTCACGGGGACCCAGTACTTC
D: TRBD1; V: TRBV20-1; J: TRBJ2-7; size: .; CDR3: CSAPAGQGAPSYLPYEQYF; DNA: TGCAGTGCCCCTGCCGGACAGGGGGCACCCTCTTATCTACCCTACGAGCAGTACTTC
D: TRBD2; V: TRBV19; J: TRBJ2-1; size: .; CDR3: CASTRRGGAVEQFF; DNA: TGTGCCAGTACACGACGGGGGGGGGCAGTTGAGCAGTTCTTC
D: TRBD2; V: TRBV15; J: TRBJ2-1; size: .; CDR3: CATPIVAGAYNEQFF; DNA: TGTGCTACCCCCATTGTAGCGGGGGCCTACAATGAGCAGTTCTTC
D: TRBD2; V: TRBV6-1; J: TRBJ2-7; size: many; CDR3: CASSKLAGGAVQYF; DNA: TGTGCCAGCAGTAAACTAGCGGGAGGAGCCGTGCAGTACTTC
D: .; V: TRBV10-2; J: TRBJ2-7; size: few; CDR3: CASSQGPRGATDEQYF; DNA: TGTGCCAGCAGCCAAGGGCCCCGCGGGGCAACGGACGAGCAGTACTTC
D: .; V: TRBV9; J: TRBJ1-6; size: .; CDR3: CASSLRDGVESPLHF; DNA: TGTGCCAGCAGCCTACGGGACGGAGTGGAGTCACCCCTCCACTTT
D: TRBD1; V: TRBV30; J: TRBJ1-2; size: .; CDR3: CAWRGRGRGGYTF; DNA: TGTGCCTGGAGGGGCAGGGGGCGCGGTGGCTACACCTTC
D: .; V: TRBV12-5; J: TRBJ1-1; size: .; CDR3: CASGPSTWTAEAFF; DNA: TGTGCTAGTGGCCCCTCAACCTGGACGGCCGAAGCTTTCTTT
D: .; V: TRBV10-3; J: TRBJ2-1; size: few; CDR3: CAISGLFDSYNEQFF; DNA: TGTGCCATCAGTGGGCTCTTTGACTCCTACAATGAGCAGTTCTTC
D: TRBD2; V: TRBV11-2; J: TRBJ2-2; size: .; CDR3: CASSEERGSNTGELFF; DNA: TGTGCCAGCAGCGAGGAGCGGGGGTCGAACACCGGGGAGCTGTTTTTT